The subject of this entry is one T cell receptor beta chain. Its ends do not fully match the called genes, so a read error is possible. This record belongs to a study of control samples from healthy donors and cancer patients. This CDR3 comprises 11 residues. CDR1 and CDR2 from the germline V gene are SGHNT and YENEEA. Profiling relied on immunoSEQ multiplex PCR, and the TCRdb table lists in-frame clones only, not all of them. The repertoire holds 350,000 to 450,000 clones, with about nine tenths as singletons. Sequenced material: PBMCs. This chain uses TRBV11-3 with TRBJ2-3; D is perhaps TRBD1 or TRBD2 (5 bases each). The TCR originated in a man aged 35-49 years with head and neck cancer. The CDR3 sequence: CASSERGRHNF. The CDR3 bases are TGTGCCAGCAGCGAGAGGGGACGGCATAATTTT.